These 23 T cell receptor beta chains originate from one sample sequenced in a study of blood T cells in healthy people across ages. It was with a sample-barcoded 5' primer and a J-beta primer mix that a second PCR of roughly 6 to 12 cycles was run. TCRdb reprocessed the 5' RACE reads via MiXCR and lists one record per CDR3 protein. Of 800,000 to 900,000 distinct CDR3 sequences detected, approximately 67% appear once; the ten largest clones hold roughly 25%. Input material: blood. Every receptor here comes from a man aged 25 to 40 in good health.

The chain couples TRBV28 to TRBJ2-1; 8 bases agree with TRBD2. The CDR3 extends over 17 amino acids. The V gene's germline CDR1 is MDHEN and CDR2 SYDVKM. With 5 bases clipped from V and 7 bases from J, the junction kept 16 bases outside the gene matches. CDR3: CASSPAGAGGLLNEQFF. The CDR3, as DNA: TGTGCCAGCAGTCCCGCCGGGGCGGGGGGACTACTAAATGAGCAGTTCTTC. Full variable domain (outside the CDR3, taken from reference TRBV28 and TRBJ2-1): DVKVTQSSRYLVKRTGEKVFLECVQDMDHENMFWYRQDPGLGLRLIYFSYDVKMKEKGDIPEGYSVSREKKERFSLILESASTNQTSMYLCASSPAGAGGLLNEQFFGPGTRLTVL.

A remark on this clonotype: A junction boundary mismatches the germline segment, possibly from a read error. V and J are TRBV27 and TRBJ2-7; 7 bases align to TRBD2. The CDR3 runs to 11 residues. The V gene's germline CDR1 is MNHEY and CDR2 SMNVEV (reference sequence). The CDR3 DNA reads TGTGCCAGCAGTTTAGGGGGGGAGCGGTACTTC. Protein sequence: CASSLGGERYF.

This clonotype has only a few counts. This sequence joins TRBV24-1 and TRBJ1-4; 7 bases fit TRBD1. The CDR3 totals 16 residues. Germline lookup yields CDR1 KGHDR and CDR2 SFDVKD. V gave up 3 bases and J gave up 7 bases; unmatched junction bases: 10. The CDR3 region is CATSDTTGVDSEKLFF. CDR3 bases: TGTGCCACCAGTGATACCACAGGGGTGGATAGTGAAAAACTGTTTTTT.

The V gene is TRBV20-1, the J gene TRBJ1-2; 7 nucleotides line up with TRBD1. The CDR3 has 12 residues. Germline V lookup: CDR1 DFQATT, CDR2 SNEGSKA (reference sequence). CDR3 sequence reads: CSRGTGVSGYTF. For the CDR3, the DNA is TGCAGCCGTGGTACAGGGGTTTCTGGCTACACCTTC.

About this clonotype itself: The germline gene is not matched at one end of the junction; a read error may be the cause. V usage is TRBV7-9 and J usage is TRBJ2-7, with D unclear. This CDR3 contains 14 residues. From germline, CDR1 is SEHNR and CDR2 FQNEAQ (reference sequence). The CDR3 sequence is CASTLRGSSYEQYF. The CDR3 coding sequence is TGTGCCAGCACCTTAAGAGGCAGCTCCTACGAGCAGTACTTC.

This clonotype was counted a single time. Here the CDR3 DNA reads TGTGCCAGCAGCCAAGATAGGGGACAGTCCTACGAGCAGTACTTC. This encodes CASSQDRGQSYEQYF. This chain uses TRBV14 with TRBJ2-7; 7 nucleotides align to TRBD1. There are 15 residues in the CDR3. Germline values: CDR1 SGHDN, CDR2 FVKESK. After removal of 0 bases from V and 1 base from J, the junction contained 3 bases not matched to a gene. Based on the CDR3 plus reference TRBV14 and TRBJ2-7, the full variable domain is EAGVTQFPSHSVIEKGQTVTLRCDPISGHDNLYWYRRVMGKEIKFLLHFVKESKQDESGMPNNRFLAERTGGTYSTLKVQPAELEDSGVYFCASSQDRGQSYEQYFGPGTRLTVT.

The chain recombines TRBV28 with TRBJ2-7; 9 bases map to TRBD1. The CDR3 has 15 residues. The V and J ends lost 2 bases and 6 bases, in that order; junction bases with no gene match: 8. CDR1 MDHEN and CDR2 SYDVKM come from the germline V gene. CDR3 region: CASSLGITTGGEQYF. The CDR3 DNA is TGTGCCAGCAGTTTAGGAATAACGACAGGGGGCGAGCAGTACTTC.

The chain carries TRBV4-2 and TRBJ2-5; TRBD2 matches 8 bases. Germline V gives CDR1 LGHNA, CDR2 YNFKEQ. The V gene end was trimmed by 4 bases and the J gene end by 5 bases; junction bases not matched to a gene: 15. This CDR3 is built from 17 residues. This chain's CDR3 is CASSPGLGAGVLETQYF. Here the CDR3 DNA reads TGTGCCAGCAGCCCCGGTTTGGGAGCGGGGGTTCTGGAGACCCAGTACTTC.

This clonotype occurred a few times. The rearrangement uses TRBV13 and TRBJ2-6; D unresolved. Germline CDR1 PRHDT, CDR2 FYEKMQ (reference sequence). The CDR3 spans 17 residues. Deletions cut 9 bases from V and 0 bases from J, with 18 bases between. CDR3 sequence (DNA): TGTGCCAGTCGTCCTTTTTCGGCGGTCTCTGGGGCCAACGTCCTGACTTTC. Amino acid sequence: CASRPFSAVSGANVLTF.

The genes are TRBV20-1 and TRBJ2-5; maybe TRBD1 (5 bases). CDR3 length equals 13 residues. Per germline, CDR1 DFQATT and CDR2 SNEGSKA (reference sequence). V lost 5 bases and J lost 1, with 11 bases in between. CDR3 region: CSAGQGVQETQYF. As DNA, the CDR3 is TGCAGTGCTGGACAAGGGGTCCAAGAGACCCAGTACTTC.

V gene TRBV6-5 combines with J gene TRBJ1-2, with unresolved D. The CDR3 is made up of 15 amino acids. CDR1 MNHEY and CDR2 SVGAGI come from the germline V gene. V lost 3 bases to trimming and J lost 3 bases, with 14 bases between them. The CDR3 DNA reads as TGTGCCAGCAGTTATTTGGCAGACGAGTACTATGGCTACACCTTC. Protein product: CASSYLADEYYGYTF.

The chain recombines TRBV27 with TRBJ2-7; D assignment may be TRBD1 or TRBD2 (5 bases each). The V end was cut by 0 bases, the J end by 2 bases, with 17 bases between. CDR1 MNHEY and CDR2 SMNVEV come from the germline V gene (reference sequence). This CDR3 spans 17 amino acids. In nucleotides, the CDR3 is TGTGCCAGCAGTTTATCCATTTCGGGCAGGGAGACCTACGAGCAGTACTTC. The encoded protein is CASSLSISGRETYEQYF.

The chain has TRBV7-2 and TRBJ2-1, with 14 bases matching TRBD2. J was trimmed by 7 bases and V by 1 base; bases with no gene match: 9. The CDR3 loop spans 18 amino acids. Germline CDR1 SGHTA, CDR2 FQGNSA. The CDR3 sequence is CASSLGLAGGPSWNEQFF. The CDR3 nucleotides read TGTGCCAGCAGCTTAGGACTAGCGGGGGGGCCCAGTTGGAATGAGCAGTTCTTC.

The CDR3 coding sequence is TGTGCCAGCAGCCAAAGCGGGACAGGGAGGACCTTC. Protein: CASSQSGTGRTF. The chain links TRBV3-1 to TRBJ1-2, with 9 bases matching TRBD1. Unmatched junction bases numbered 6, after V lost 2 bases and J lost 14 bases. The CDR3 is made up of 12 amino acids. The germline V gene has CDR1 LGHDT and CDR2 YNNKEL (reference sequence).

With respect to this clonotype: The junction differs from germline at one of its ends, possibly a read error. This sequence joins TRBV13 and TRBJ2-1; 7 bases agree with TRBD2. CDR1 and CDR2 from the germline V gene are PRHDT and FYEKMQ (reference sequence). The CDR3 extends over 15 amino acids. The CDR3 protein is CANSLPGGIDNEQFF. The CDR3, as DNA: TGTGCCAACAGCTTACCCGGGGGGATAGACAATGAGCAGTTCTTC.

V gene TRBV4-2 combines with J gene TRBJ2-1; 9 bases map to TRBD2. Germline values: CDR1 LGHNA, CDR2 YNFKEQ. V shed 2 bases, J shed 2 bases, and the junction held 4 bases outside the gene matches. The CDR3 is made up of 16 amino acids. The CDR3 DNA reads TGTGCCAGCAGCCAAATAGCGGGGGTTCCCTACAATGAGCAGTTCTTC. Translating gives CASSQIAGVPYNEQFF.

This clonotype was recorded only once. This rearrangement joins TRBV29-1 to TRBJ2-1, with D perhaps matching TRBD1 or TRBD2 (5 bases each). Trimming removed 4 bases from V and 4 bases from J, with 11 bases in between. The germline V gene encodes CDR1 SQVTM and CDR2 ANQGSEA. This CDR3 contains 13 residues. CDR3 coding DNA: TGCAGCGTTGTGGGGGACGGATACAATGAGCAGTTCTTC. Protein sequence: CSVVGDGYNEQFF.

The V gene is TRBV20-1, the J gene TRBJ1-1, with 11 bases matching TRBD1. The CDR3 consists of 15 residues. Germline CDR1 DFQATT, CDR2 SNEGSKA (reference sequence). With V trimmed by 4 bases and J by 0 bases, 4 bases remained unmatched. This CDR3 is CSAKGQGAMNTEAFF. In nucleotides, the CDR3 is TGCAGTGCTAAAGGACAGGGGGCGATGAACACTGAAGCTTTCTTT.

The chain couples TRBV29-1 to TRBJ2-2, with D uncertain. Germline CDR1 is SQVTM and CDR2 is ANQGSEA. The CDR3 is 13 amino acids. V lost 4 bases to trimming and J lost 4 bases, with 10 bases between them. The CDR3 bases are TGCAGCGTTGGGGTTAGTCGCACCGGGGAGCTGTTTTTT. This gives the protein CSVGVSRTGELFF.

This clonotype appeared a few times. The rearrangement uses TRBV6-5 and TRBJ2-5; TRBD2 aligns across 9 bases. The J segment lost 5 bases and the V segment lost 3 bases, leaving 10 bases of the junction unmatched. The CDR3 loop spans 16 amino acids. Germline values: CDR1 MNHEY, CDR2 SVGAGI. The CDR3 region has the DNA TGTGCCAGCAGTTATATGACTAGCGGACGACCGGAGACCCAGTACTTC. Translation gives CASSYMTSGRPETQYF.

The V gene is TRBV9, the J gene TRBJ2-7; 11 positions agree with TRBD2. With 0 bases clipped from V and 7 bases from J, the junction kept 9 bases outside the gene matches. This CDR3 spans 16 amino acids. CDR1 is SGDLS, CDR2 YYNGEE, per germline. This CDR3 reads CASSVASSGGPLEQYF. In nucleotides, the CDR3 is TGTGCCAGCAGCGTAGCTTCTAGCGGGGGGCCCCTGGAGCAGTACTTC.

This clonotype has just a few counts. The V call is TRBV6-1, the J call TRBJ2-7, with D maybe TRBD2 (6 bases). Near its end, the DNA agrees better with TRBJ2-5, so the J call may be wrong. CDR3 length: 13 residues. Germline V CDR1 and CDR2: MNHNS, SASEGT. CDR3: CASSGGEWETQYF. The CDR3, as DNA: TGTGCCAGCAGTGGGGGGGAATGGGAGACCCAGTACTTC.

CDR3: CASTTGQGNIQYF. CDR3 in DNA: TGTGCCAGCACTACTGGACAGGGAAACATTCAGTACTTC. The V and J genes are TRBV2 and TRBJ2-4; 8 bases map to TRBD1. Germline trimming cut 7 bases from V and 6 bases from J; bases unmatched to any gene: 5. Germline V gene data show CDR1 as SNHLY and CDR2 as FYNNEI. This CDR3 has 13 residues.